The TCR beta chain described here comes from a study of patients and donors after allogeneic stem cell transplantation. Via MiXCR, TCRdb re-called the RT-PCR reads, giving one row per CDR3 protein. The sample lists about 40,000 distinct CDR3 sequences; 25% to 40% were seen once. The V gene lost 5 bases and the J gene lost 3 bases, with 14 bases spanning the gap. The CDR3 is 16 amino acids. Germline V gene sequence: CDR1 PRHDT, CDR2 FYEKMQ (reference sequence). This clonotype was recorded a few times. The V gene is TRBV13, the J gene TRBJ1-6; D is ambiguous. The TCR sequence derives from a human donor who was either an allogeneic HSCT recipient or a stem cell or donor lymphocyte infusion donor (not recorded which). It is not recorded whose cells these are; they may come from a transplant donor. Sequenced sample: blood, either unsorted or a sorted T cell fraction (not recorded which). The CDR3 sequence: CASSPRRWGYNSPLHF. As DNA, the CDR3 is TGTGCCAGCAGCCCGAGGCGGTGGGGCTATAATTCACCCCTCCACTTT.